The 3 T cell receptor beta chains reported below all come from one sample, sequenced in a study of blood T cells in healthy people across ages. The second PCR ran roughly 6 to 11 cycles with a sample-barcoded 5' primer and J-beta primers. TCRdb analysed the 5' RACE reads with MiXCR anew, one entry per CDR3 protein. Here the sample spans hundreds of thousands of distinct CDR3 sequences, approximately 30% being singletons. Sequenced material: blood. The origin of the receptors is a woman aged 80 or over in good health.

This clonotype has at least ten counts. The rearrangement uses TRBV7-9 and TRBJ2-7; TRBD1 is a possible D gene (6 bases). The germline V and J ends were trimmed by 3 bases and 5 bases, with 11 bases remaining between them. The CDR3 length is 13 residues. Germline CDR1 SEHNR, CDR2 FQNEAQ (reference sequence). The CDR3 loop is CASSFDRIHEQYF. The CDR3 bases are TGTGCCAGCAGCTTCGACAGGATCCACGAGCAGTACTTC.

This chain uses TRBV4-3 with TRBJ1-1; D perhaps matches TRBD1 (5 bases). CDR3 length: 15 amino acids. Germline V CDR1 and CDR2: LGHNA, YSLEER. The V and J ends lost 5 bases and 0 bases respectively, with 13 bases between them. This CDR3 reads CASSFSGTMNTEAFF. The CDR3 DNA follows: TGCGCCAGCAGCTTCTCGGGGACTATGAACACTGAAGCTTTCTTT.

The rearrangement links TRBV7-2 to TRBJ2-1; no clear D. There are 13 residues in the CDR3. Deletions cut 1 base from V and 5 bases from J, with 6 bases between. Germline V gene sequence: CDR1 SGHTA, CDR2 FQGNSA. CDR3 residues: CASSLGRNNEQFF. Written as DNA, the CDR3 is TGTGCCAGCAGCTTAGGGCGTAACAATGAGCAGTTCTTC. The full variable domain, with the rest looked up from reference TRBV7-2 and TRBJ2-1, is GAGVSQSPSNKVTEKGKDVELRCDPISGHTALYWYRQSLGQGLEFLIYFQGNSAPDKSGLPSDRFSAERTGGSVSTLTIQRTQQEDSAVYLCASSLGRNNEQFFGPGTRLTVL.